The following is a T cell receptor beta chain sequence with its context. Germline CDR1 and CDR2: SGHTA and FQGNSA. V dropped 1 base and J dropped 8; count of bases not matched to a gene: 3. The CDR3 runs 14 residues. The source of the sample is a study of T cell responses to AZD1222 COVID-19 vaccine. This table comes from immunoSEQ multiplex PCR, and its TCRdb copy is limited to in-frame clones, with some not included. The repertoire holds approximately 120,000 clones, with approximately 91% as singletons. The specimen comprised peripheral blood, sampled on day 0 of MenACWY control vaccination. The clonotype originates from an adult in good health. The chain links TRBV7-2 to TRBJ1-3; 9 nucleotides match TRBD1. As DNA, the CDR3 is TGTGCCAGCAGCTTAGGACAGGGGGTCTACACCATATATTTT. Encoded protein: CASSLGQGVYTIYF.